Presented here are 21 T cell receptor beta chains from one specimen sequenced in a study of cytomegalovirus exposure and HLA in healthy donors. Vbeta (60) and Jbeta (13) primers were used in the PCR. The table came from immunoSEQ multiplex PCR; TCRdb's copy has only in-frame clones and leaves some out. Among about 67,000 clones listed, 55% to 80% were seen once. Sequencing was performed on PBMCs. Receptor source: a woman younger than 45 in good health and CMV-seronegative.

This clone was seen a handful of times. The chain is built from TRBV28 and TRBJ2-7; weak D call: TRBD1 (6 bases). Germline V CDR1 and CDR2: MDHEN, SYDVKM. The CDR3 has 12 residues. V lost 6 bases and J 0 bases, leaving 6 bases between the germline ends. This CDR3 is CASRQGSYEQYF. As DNA, the CDR3 is TGTGCCAGCAGACAGGGCTCCTACGAGCAGTACTTC. Full variable domain (rest looked up from reference TRBV28 and TRBJ2-7): DVKVTQSSRYLVKRTGEKVFLECVQDMDHENMFWYRQDPGLGLRLIYFSYDVKMKEKGDIPEGYSVSREKKERFSLILESASTNQTSMYLCASRQGSYEQYFGPGTRLTVT.

This chain uses TRBV19 with TRBJ2-3; 14 bases are shared with TRBD2. With 5 bases clipped from V and 4 bases from J, the junction kept 2 bases outside the gene matches. CDR3 size: 15 residues. CDR1 and CDR2 from the germline V gene are LNHDA and SQIVND (reference sequence). CDR3 bases: TGTGCCAGTAGTCCGACTAGCGGGGGGGCAGATACGCAGTATTTT. Translated: CASSPTSGGADTQYF.

This chain connects TRBV5-1 to TRBJ2-7; possibly TRBD2 for D (6 bases). Between the trimmed V and J ends, which lost 4 bases and 5 bases, there was a span of 16 bases. Looked up from germline, CDR1 is SGHRS and CDR2 is YFSETQ. The CDR3 is 14 residues long. The CDR3 bases are TGCGCCAGCAGCCCTGGCGGAGGGGTCCACGAGCAGTACTTC. It translates to CASSPGGGVHEQYF.

The chain couples TRBV6-5 to TRBJ1-2; TRBD1 aligns across 8 bases. The V gene's germline CDR1 is MNHEY and CDR2 SVGAGI. This CDR3 has 15 amino acids. Trimming took 0 bases from V and 1 from J; bases not matched to a gene: 1. The CDR3 protein is CASSYSTGVNYGYTF. CDR3 bases: TGTGCCAGCAGTTACTCGACAGGGGTTAACTATGGCTACACCTTC.

This clone was counted a few times. This chain links TRBV6-5 with TRBJ1-1; 10 bases fit TRBD1. The CDR3 covers 15 residues. The ends lost 5 bases at V and 5 bases at J; junction bases unmatched: 8. Looked up from germline, CDR1 is MNHEY and CDR2 is SVGAGI. In DNA, the CDR3 is TGTGCCAGCAGTAGACCGGGACAGGGGAGTACTGAAGCTTTCTTT. Encoded protein: CASSRPGQGSTEAFF.

The rearrangement joins TRBV7-3 to TRBJ2-1; 7 nucleotides agree with TRBD2. The CDR3 runs to 14 residues. Trimming cost V 1 base and J 4 bases; bases outside gene matches: 1. Germline V lookup: CDR1 SGHTA, CDR2 FQGTGA. CDR3 in DNA: TGTGCCAGCAGCTTAAGGGGGGGGTACAATGAGCAGTTCTTC. Residues: CASSLRGGYNEQFF.

The chain is built from TRBV7-3 and TRBJ2-3; D is perhaps TRBD1 (6 bases). In germline, CDR1 is SGHTA, CDR2 FQGTGA. V lost 2 bases, J lost 5 bases, and 11 bases lay in between. The CDR3 extends over 14 amino acids. In nucleotides, the CDR3 is TGTGCCAGCAGCTTATTAGGGGGTGTAGATACGCAGTATTTT. Protein sequence: CASSLLGGVDTQYF. Full variable domain (remainder filled in from reference TRBV7-3 and TRBJ2-3): GAGVSQTPSNKVTEKGKYVELRCDPISGHTALYWYRQSLGQGPEFLIYFQGTGAADDSGLPNDRFFAVRPEGSVSTLKIQRTERGDSAVYLCASSLLGGVDTQYFGPGTRLTVL.

This clone was found a few times. This rearrangement joins TRBV9 to TRBJ1-3; D not certain. Germline values: CDR1 SGDLS, CDR2 YYNGEE. This CDR3 is 16 amino acids long. Trimming shortened V by 2 bases and J by 1 base, and 13 bases separated the two germline ends. Written as DNA, the CDR3 is TGTGCCAGCAGCGTCTTGAGGAGGGAATCTGGAAACACCATATATTTT. Amino acid sequence: CASSVLRRESGNTIYF.

This clone was observed a handful of times. The chain carries TRBV7-8 and TRBJ1-5; D is possibly TRBD1 (6 bases). The V gene's germline CDR1 is SGHVS and CDR2 FQNEAQ. The V gene lost 5 bases and the J gene lost 0 bases, with 17 bases spanning the gap. This CDR3 region has 17 residues. The CDR3 sequence: CASSPLRQAFSNQPQHF. DNA for the CDR3: TGTGCCAGCAGCCCTCTTCGACAGGCCTTTAGCAATCAGCCCCAGCATTTT.

This clone was found a few times. The chain links TRBV10-3 to TRBJ1-2; TRBD1 might be the D (5 bases). V lost 8 bases to trimming and J lost 4 bases, with 11 bases between them. This CDR3 has 12 amino acids. Germline V gene data show CDR1 as ENHRY and CDR2 as SYGVKD. The CDR3 loop is CAIGAESYGYTF. The CDR3 region has the DNA TGTGCCATCGGGGCCGAGAGCTATGGCTACACCTTC.

The rearrangement links TRBV4-1 to TRBJ2-1; weak D call: TRBD1 (7 bases). V dropped 1 base and J dropped 6 bases, with 22 bases sitting between them. Germline V gives CDR1 MGHRA, CDR2 YSYEKL. CDR3 length equals 18 residues. DNA of the CDR3: TGCGCCAGCAGCCAAGTTTCCCTGACCCAGGGGGGTACCAATGAGCAGTTCTTC. The encoded protein is CASSQVSLTQGGTNEQFF.

This chain links TRBV13 with TRBJ2-5; weak D call: TRBD1 (5 bases). The germline V and J ends were trimmed by 3 bases and 2 bases, with 10 bases remaining between them. Germline lookup yields CDR1 PRHDT and CDR2 FYEKMQ (reference sequence). The CDR3 covers 14 residues. The CDR3 DNA is TGTGCCAGCAGCTTGGACATAACGCAAGAGACCCAGTACTTC. Protein: CASSLDITQETQYF. The whole variable domain, filled in from reference TRBV13 and TRBJ2-5, reads AAGVIQSPRHLIKEKRETATLKCYPIPRHDTVYWYQQGPGQDPQFLISFYEKMQSDKGSIPDRFSAQQFSDYHSELNMSSLELGDSALYFCASSLDITQETQYFGPGTRLLVL.

There are a few counts of this clone. The chain is built from TRBV27 and TRBJ1-1; 10 positions match TRBD1. Germline CDR1 and CDR2: MNHEY and SMNVEV (reference sequence). CDR3 size: 14 residues. Trimming at V came to 6 bases and at J to 5 bases, leaving 6 bases not matched to a gene. CDR3 coding DNA: TGTGCCAGCAGATCGACAGGGGGCGGGACTGAAGCTTTCTTT. It codes for CASRSTGGGTEAFF.

This clone was detected only once. The junction differs from germline at one of its ends, possibly a read error. The J gene is TRBJ1-1, the V gene TRBV2; D remains ambiguous. The CDR3 is 13 residues long. Germline V gene lookup returns CDR1 SNHLY and CDR2 FYNNEI. CDR3 coding DNA: TGTGCCAGCAGTTCACAGCGGAACACCGAAGCTTTCTTT. Amino acids: CASSSQRNTEAFF.

The chain employs TRBV7-6 and TRBJ1-2; no firm D call. V lost 1 base and J 8 bases, leaving 8 bases between the germline ends. CDR3 length equals 12 residues. Looked up from germline, CDR1 is SGHVS and CDR2 is FNYEAQ. The DNA for the CDR3 is TGTGCCAGCAGCTTAGACGGGAGAGGCTACACCTTC. Its protein is CASSLDGRGYTF.

This clone was detected a few times. The chain employs TRBV2 and TRBJ2-5; TRBD2 agrees at 12 bases. CDR3 length equals 17 residues. Germline V CDR1 and CDR2: SNHLY, FYNNEI. The V and J ends lost 6 bases and 4 bases, in that order; junction bases with no gene match: 12. DNA for the CDR3: TGTGCCAGCAGAGCCTCCCGACTAGCGGGGGTTGGAGAGACCCAGTACTTC. Translating it yields CASRASRLAGVGETQYF. The variable domain in full, with the rest retrieved from reference TRBV2 and TRBJ2-5, is EPEVTQTPSHQVTQMGQEVILRCVPISNHLYFYWYRQILGQKVEFLVSFYNNEISEKSEIFDDQFSVERPDGSNFTLKIRSTKLEDSAMYFCASRASRLAGVGETQYFGPGTRLLVL.

This clone is medium-sized. The V and J genes are TRBV11-1 and TRBJ1-1, with unresolved D. This CDR3 region has 12 residues. Between the trimmed V and J ends, which lost 3 bases and 5 bases, there was a span of 7 bases. CDR1 is SGHAT, CDR2 FQDESV, per germline (reference sequence). CDR3 amino acids: CASSFLRTEAFF. DNA for the CDR3: TGTGCCAGCAGCTTTTTGCGGACTGAAGCTTTCTTT.

This chain joins TRBV6-1 and TRBJ1-2, with 8 bases lining up with TRBD1. The CDR3 is 13 residues long. Germline CDR1 reads MNHNS; CDR2 reads SASEGT. The V and J ends lost 4 bases and 5 bases, in that order; junction bases with no gene match: 3. DNA of the CDR3: TGTGCCAGCAGTGGCCGGGACAGGTATGGCTACACCTTC. Encoded protein: CASSGRDRYGYTF.

The gene calls are TRBV11-1 and TRBJ2-2, with TRBD2 matching 10 bases. The CDR3 contains 16 residues. V lost 3 bases and J lost 3; bases outside the gene matches: 4. Per the germline V gene, CDR1 is SGHAT and CDR2 is FQDESV (reference sequence). The CDR3 reads CASSFSGGRYTGELFF. The CDR3 coding sequence is TGTGCCAGCAGCTTTAGCGGGGGGCGGTACACCGGGGAGCTGTTTTTT.

The V call is TRBV28, the J call TRBJ1-2; D might be TRBD1 (6 bases). This CDR3 has 14 residues. Germline V gene data show CDR1 as MDHEN and CDR2 as SYDVKM. Trimming left V 2 bases short and J 4 bases short, with 11 bases between. The CDR3 DNA reads as TGTGCCAGCAGTTTACTGGACAGATTCTATGGCTACACCTTC. As protein: CASSLLDRFYGYTF.

This clone was observed once. This rearrangement joins TRBV14 to TRBJ1-4; the D gene is possibly TRBD1 (5 bases). The germline CDR1 and CDR2 sequences are SGHDN and FVKESK. Trimming took off 4 bases at V and 8 bases at J, with 17 bases between the two ends. The CDR3 has 15 residues. CDR3 DNA sequence: TGTGCCAGCAGCCTTTCCCAGGGTCTTCGCGAAAAACTGTTTTTT. Amino acids: CASSLSQGLREKLFF.